The subject of this entry is one T cell receptor (beta chain). The antigen is unknown. The authors divided CD4+ cells into CD45RA+ naive and CD45RA-negative memory subsets. Sequencing was performed with immunoSEQ multiplex PCR; in TCRdb, only in-frame clones are kept and a portion is missing. The table includes 1.6 million or so clones, roughly 96% detected once. This record belongs to a study of shared clonotypes between healthy human individuals. The overall study: Sampling drew on donors who were a couple of women and a few men aged 18 to 49.

Notes on the study in general: Clonotype sharing among donors was expected to depend on sequencing depth. Generally, naive subsets came out with larger estimated richness than memory subsets.

Sequencing was carried out using naive CD4+ T cells sorted from blood. Indicated subset: CD45RA+ positively selected. The TCR comes from a man aged 25-40 years in good health.

In DNA, the CDR3 is TGTGCCAGCAGCGCGGGTCCAGGGGGGACTGAAGCTTTCTTT. Its translation: CASSAGPGGTEAFF. This rearrangement joins TRBV5-4 to TRBJ1-1; 7 nucleotides align to TRBD1. Trimming removed 4 bases from V and 5 bases from J; junction bases left unmatched: 8. CDR1 is SGHNT, CDR2 YYREEE, per germline (reference sequence). The length of the CDR3 is 14 residues.